These 10 T cell receptor beta chains share one sample of origin, sequenced in a study of cytomegalovirus exposure and HLA in healthy donors. Profiling relied on immunoSEQ multiplex PCR, and the TCRdb table lists in-frame clones only, not all of them. The table has roughly 120,000 clones, approximately 90% seen once. Input material: PBMCs. These receptor sequences come from a young man in good health and CMV-seropositive.

The V call is TRBV6-1, the J call TRBJ1-5, with D hard to call. The germline V gene has CDR1 MNHNS and CDR2 SASEGT. V lost 4 bases and J lost 4, with 14 bases in between. The CDR3 runs 15 residues. Here the CDR3 DNA reads TGTGCCAGCAGTGCCCGACTGGACTTAAATCAGCCCCAGCATTTT. This sequence encodes CASSARLDLNQPQHF.

This clone was counted at least ten times. The J gene is TRBJ2-7, the V gene TRBV4-2; 12 nucleotides line up with TRBD2. V was pared by 0 bases and J by 6 bases, with 9 bases of the junction left unmatched. Germline V gives CDR1 LGHNA, CDR2 YNFKEQ. The CDR3 spans 17 residues. Here the CDR3 DNA reads TGTGCCAGCAGCCAAGAAAGTTCTAGCGGGGGGGCGGGCGAGCAGTACTTC. Encoded protein: CASSQESSSGGAGEQYF.

The CDR3 here is CASSLVSKATDTQYF. The CDR3 DNA reads as TGTGCCAGCAGCTTAGTTTCTAAAGCCACAGATACGCAGTATTTT. This chain connects TRBV7-2 to TRBJ2-3; no clear D. Germline CDR1 and CDR2: SGHTA and FQGNSA. Trimming cost V 1 base and J 2 bases, with 10 bases left between them. The CDR3 sequence is 15 residues long.

The chain links TRBV29-1 to TRBJ2-1; TRBD2 agrees at 9 bases. With V trimmed by 3 bases and J by 8 bases, 5 bases remained unmatched. The CDR3 runs to 13 residues. Germline loops: CDR1 SQVTM, CDR2 ANQGSEA. Here the CDR3 DNA reads TGCAGCGTTGATAGCGGGGGAGGGTATGAGCAGTTCTTC. This codes for CSVDSGGGYEQFF.

This chain joins TRBV7-2 and TRBJ1-1, with 8 positions matching TRBD1. J was trimmed by 0 bases and V by 5 bases; bases with no gene match: 5. The CDR3 has 15 amino acids. Per the germline V gene, CDR1 is SGHTA and CDR2 is FQGNSA. This CDR3 reads CASSIWTGMNTEAFF. The CDR3 DNA reads TGTGCCAGCAGCATTTGGACAGGGATGAACACTGAAGCTTTCTTT.

This chain joins TRBV7-6 and TRBJ2-3; D not resolved. There are 13 residues in the CDR3. The germline CDR1 and CDR2 sequences are SGHVS and FNYEAQ. V dropped 4 bases and J dropped 1 base, with 6 bases sitting between them. In DNA form, the CDR3 reads TGTGCCAGCAGCTACATACGCACAGATACGCAGTATTTT. Translated: CASSYIRTDTQYF.

The genes are TRBV6-1 and TRBJ2-1; 8 bases line up with TRBD1. The CDR3 covers 16 residues. Losses at the gene ends were 4 bases for V and 1 base for J; bases not matched to a gene: 6. Germline V gene lookup returns CDR1 MNHNS and CDR2 SASEGT. The CDR3 sequence is CASSAWTGTSYNEQFF. The CDR3 coding sequence is TGTGCCAGCAGTGCCTGGACAGGGACATCCTACAATGAGCAGTTCTTC.

The chain links TRBV15 to TRBJ2-7; possible D gene TRBD1, 5 bases. This CDR3 spans 16 amino acids. CDR1 and CDR2 (germline): LNHNV, YYDKDF (reference sequence). The V end was cut by 2 bases, the J end by 2 bases, with 16 bases between. CDR3 nucleotide sequence: TGTGCCACCAGCAGACGCAGGGCGACCGGAACCTACGAGCAGTACTTC. The encoded protein is CATSRRRATGTYEQYF.

A single count supports this clone. V and J are TRBV28 and TRBJ1-5; D uncertain. The germline V gene encodes CDR1 MDHEN and CDR2 SYDVKM. The V end was cut by 4 bases, the J end by 4 bases, with 14 bases between. CDR3 size: 15 residues. In nucleotides, the CDR3 is TGTGCCAGCAGTTCAGGAACGGGAGAGAATCAGCCCCAGCATTTT. It specifies CASSSGTGENQPQHF.

This clone was detected once. The chain recombines TRBV7-9 with TRBJ1-2, with D maybe TRBD1 (6 bases). The CDR3 runs to 15 residues. The germline CDR1 and CDR2 sequences are SEHNR and FQNEAQ (reference sequence). Trimming removed 3 bases at V and 8 bases at J, with 19 bases between. The CDR3 coding sequence is TGTGCCAGCAGCTTGAGGGACACACCAGAAAGGGGCTACACCTTC. It codes for CASSLRDTPERGYTF.